This TCR beta chain originates from a study of T-cell reconstitution after alpha-beta-depleted transplantation in children. For TCRbeta, the library was prepared with unique molecular identifiers. TCRdb re-called the PCR reads with MiXCR, one entry per CDR3 protein. The repertoire holds 600,000 to 700,000 distinct CDR3 sequences, with about an eighth as singletons. The germline gives CDR1 SGHRS, CDR2 YFSETQ. There are 15 residues in the CDR3. J lost 8 bases, V lost 3 bases, and 7 bases had no gene match. This clonotype was seen repeatedly, ten times or more. Sample: PBMCs, taken before TCRalphabeta/CD19-depleted stem cell transplant. The receptor was derived from a girl aged 2 to 10 with congenital amegakaryocytic thrombocytopenia, due to receive a stem cell transplant. This chain links TRBV5-1 with TRBJ2-1, with 11 nucleotides matching TRBD2. The CDR3 here is CASSSTSGSFHEQFF. CDR3 in DNA: TGCGCCAGCAGCTCAACTAGCGGGAGTTTTCATGAGCAGTTCTTC. The full variable domain, completed using reference TRBV5-1 and TRBJ2-1, is KAGVTQTPRYLIKTRGQQVTLSCSPISGHRSVSWYQQTPGQGLQFLFEYFSETQRNKGNFPGRFSGRQFSNSRSEMNVSTLELGDSALYLCASSSTSGSFHEQFFGPGTRLTVL.